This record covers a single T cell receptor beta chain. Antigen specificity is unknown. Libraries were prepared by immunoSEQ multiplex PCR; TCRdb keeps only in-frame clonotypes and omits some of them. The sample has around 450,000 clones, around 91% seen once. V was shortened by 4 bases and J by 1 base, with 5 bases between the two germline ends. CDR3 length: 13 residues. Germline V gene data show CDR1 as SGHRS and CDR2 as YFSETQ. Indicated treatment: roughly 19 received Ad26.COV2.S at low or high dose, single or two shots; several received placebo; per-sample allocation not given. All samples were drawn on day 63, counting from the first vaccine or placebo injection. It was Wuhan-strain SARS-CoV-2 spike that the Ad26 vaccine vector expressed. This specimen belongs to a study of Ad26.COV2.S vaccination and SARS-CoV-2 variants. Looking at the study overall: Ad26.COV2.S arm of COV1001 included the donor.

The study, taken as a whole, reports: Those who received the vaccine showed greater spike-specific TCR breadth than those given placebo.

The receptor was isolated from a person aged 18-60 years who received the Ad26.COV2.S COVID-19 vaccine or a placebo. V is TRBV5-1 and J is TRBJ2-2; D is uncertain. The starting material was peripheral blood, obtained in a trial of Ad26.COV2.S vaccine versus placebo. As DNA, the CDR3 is TGCGCCAGCAGCGCAGGGAACACCGGGGAGCTGTTTTTT. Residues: CASSAGNTGELFF.